These 21 T cell receptor beta chains were sequenced from one sample in a study of CD8+ T cells in alopecia areata. Treatment here: oral pan-JAK inhibitor, 5-10 mg twice daily. RNA was extracted and reverse transcribed into cDNA as the sequencing template. The repertoire was sequenced with immunoSEQ multiplex PCR; TCRdb's copy has only in-frame clones and lacks some. The sample contains more than 110,000 clones, roughly 82% of which appear only once. This material consisted of CD8+ T cells sorted from blood, taken at week 4, from a patient treated with tofacitinib. The receptors derive from a human donor with alopecia areata.

The J gene is TRBJ2-3, the V gene TRBV11-2; 10 bases are shared with TRBD2. Germline V gene sequence: CDR1 SGHAT, CDR2 FQNNGV. The CDR3 loop spans 19 amino acids. With 0 bases clipped from V and 0 bases from J, the junction kept 9 bases outside the gene matches. DNA of the CDR3: TGTGCCAGCAGCTTAGATTGGCTAGCGGGGGTCGCTAGCACAGATACGCAGTATTTT. Translated, it gives CASSLDWLAGVASTDTQYF. The full variable domain, in which reference TRBV11-2 and TRBJ2-3 provide the parts outside the CDR3, is EAGVAQSPRYKIIEKRQSVAFWCNPISGHATLYWYQQILGQGPKLLIQFQNNGVVDDSQLPKDRFSAERLKGVDSTLKIQPAKLEDSAVYLCASSLDWLAGVASTDTQYFGPGTRLTVL.

This chain connects TRBV9 to TRBJ2-7; D is uncertain. Between the trimmed V and J ends, which lost 0 bases and 2 bases, there was a span of 9 bases. The CDR3 is 14 residues long. In germline, CDR1 is SGDLS, CDR2 YYNGEE. The CDR3: CASSVAPGPYEQYF. The CDR3 bases are TGTGCCAGCAGCGTAGCTCCCGGGCCCTACGAGCAGTACTTC. Using reference TRBV9 and TRBJ2-7 for the parts outside the CDR3, the full variable domain is DSGVTQTPKHLITATGQRVTLRCSPRSGDLSVYWYQQSLDQGLQFLIQYYNGEERAKGNILERFSAQQFPDLHSELNLSSLELGDSALYFCASSVAPGPYEQYFGPGTRLTVT.

The V gene is TRBV4-1, the J gene TRBJ1-1; D ambiguous. The CDR3 length is 13 residues. V dropped 0 bases and J dropped 9 bases, with 11 bases sitting between them. Germline loops: CDR1 MGHRA, CDR2 YSYEKL. The CDR3 sequence: CASSQDTSQKAFF. The DNA of the CDR3 is TGCGCCAGCAGCCAAGATACGTCCCAGAAAGCTTTCTTT.

The rearrangement links TRBV7-2 to TRBJ1-1; D call uncertain. The CDR3 has 14 amino acids. Germline V CDR1 and CDR2: SGHTA, FQGNSA. Deletions cut 7 bases from V and 0 bases from J, with 12 bases between. CDR3 protein: CASNAGGLNTEAFF. The CDR3 region has the DNA TGTGCCAGCAACGCGGGCGGTCTGAACACTGAAGCTTTCTTT.

The chain recombines TRBV6-5 with TRBJ2-3; D call uncertain. CDR3 length equals 13 residues. Deletions cut 5 bases from V and 3 bases from J, with 9 bases between. Germline CDR1 MNHEY, CDR2 SVGAGI. Written as DNA, the CDR3 is TGTGCCAGCAGTAACACTGGGACAGATACGCAGTATTTT. Residues: CASSNTGTDTQYF.

V usage is TRBV23-1 and J usage is TRBJ2-4; no reliable D call. TRBV23-1 is marked as an open reading frame, function uncertain. The CDR3 runs 15 residues. Deletions cut 6 bases from V and 0 bases from J, with 12 bases between. The CDR3 reads CASSLPRRAKNIQYF. The DNA for the CDR3 is TGCGCCAGCAGCCTCCCCCGGCGAGCCAAAAACATTCAGTACTTC.

V is TRBV29-1 and J is TRBJ1-1; D possibly corresponds to TRBD1 (6 bases). Germline CDR1 SQVTM, CDR2 ANQGSEA. The V and J ends lost 4 bases and 5 bases respectively, with 14 bases between them. The CDR3 covers 13 residues. The CDR3 DNA reads as TGCAGCGTTGTCCCCAGGGGAAGGACTGAAGCTTTCTTT. Its translation is CSVVPRGRTEAFF.

This chain links TRBV4-2 with TRBJ2-7, with 9 bases lining up with TRBD2. Germline lookup yields CDR1 LGHNA and CDR2 YNFKEQ. The ends lost 0 bases at V and 0 bases at J; junction bases unmatched: 3. The CDR3 is 16 residues long. CDR3 DNA: TGTGCCAGCAGCCAAGAGAATAGCGGGGGCTCCTACGAGCAGTACTTC. As protein: CASSQENSGGSYEQYF.

The genes are TRBV21-1 and TRBJ1-1; TRBD1 reflects the table's D call only, with no check against the DNA. TRBV21-1 is tagged as a pseudogene. CDR3 size: 17 residues. The CDR3 coding sequence is TGTGCCAGCAGCACGAAGACAGGGTTGAATGGGAACACTGAAGCTTTCTTT. It yields the protein CASSTKTGLNGNTEAFF.

This clone appeared once. The V call is TRBV6-1, the J call TRBJ2-5; D unclear. Germline-derived CDR1 and CDR2 are MNHNS and SASEGT. The CDR3 runs to 13 residues. The V end was cut by 3 bases, the J end by 2 bases, with 7 bases between. The CDR3 coding sequence is TGTGCCAGCAGTGAGTTTGGGCAAGAGACCCAGTACTTC. It encodes CASSEFGQETQYF.

This clone was detected a few times. This chain connects TRBV7-9 to TRBJ2-7; TRBD1 might be the D (6 bases). V lost 5 bases to trimming and J lost 6 bases, with 17 bases between them. Germline-derived CDR1 and CDR2 are SEHNR and FQNEAQ (reference sequence). The CDR3 covers 14 residues. CDR3 bases: TGTGCCAGCAGCCAAACGTATGAGGGGGTCGAGCAGTACTTC. This gives the protein CASSQTYEGVEQYF.

The J gene is TRBJ2-2, the V gene TRBV30; 8 nucleotides align to TRBD1. Germline trimming cut 2 bases from V and 6 bases from J; bases unmatched to any gene: 5. CDR1 and CDR2 from the germline V gene are GTSNPN and SVGIG (reference sequence). There are 14 residues in the CDR3. CDR3 nucleotide sequence: TGTGCCTGGAGTTCGGGACAGGAAGCCGGGGAGCTGTTTTTT. Protein sequence: CAWSSGQEAGELFF.

A single count supports this clone. The chain recombines TRBV19 with TRBJ2-1; 7 bases align to TRBD2. This CDR3 is built from 13 residues. Germline CDR1 reads LNHDA; CDR2 reads SQIVND (reference sequence). Trimming at V came to 5 bases and at J to 10 bases, leaving 8 bases not matched to a gene. The CDR3 region is CASSPRLGGEQFF. DNA for the CDR3: TGTGCCAGTAGTCCCCGCCTGGGAGGGGAGCAGTTCTTC.

V and J are TRBV29-1 and TRBJ2-1; a possible D gene is TRBD1 (6 bases). The CDR3 has 15 amino acids. Trimming pared 1 base from V and 0 bases from J, leaving 10 bases between. CDR1 and CDR2 from the germline V gene are SQVTM and ANQGSEA. CDR3 loop: CSVEALDSSYNEQFF. Written as DNA, the CDR3 is TGCAGCGTTGAAGCACTGGACAGCTCCTACAATGAGCAGTTCTTC.

This chain connects TRBV27 to TRBJ2-7; 7 positions agree with TRBD1. This CDR3 is 13 amino acids long. The germline CDR1 and CDR2 sequences are MNHEY and SMNVEV (reference sequence). V shed 4 bases and J 3 bases; nucleotides not matched to a gene: 3. CDR3 amino acids: CASSSTGFYEQYF. The CDR3 DNA is TGTGCCAGCAGTTCGACAGGGTTCTACGAGCAGTACTTC.

The V call is TRBV10-3, the J call TRBJ1-6, with 9 bases aligning to TRBD1. CDR1 and CDR2 from the germline V gene are ENHRY and SYGVKD. The CDR3 extends over 16 amino acids. V lost 6 bases, J lost 6 bases, and 9 bases stayed unmatched. This CDR3 reads CAISDGTGTFNSPLHF. CDR3 in DNA: TGTGCCATCAGCGACGGGACAGGGACATTTAATTCACCCCTCCACTTT.

The CDR3 sequence: CASSPTGGSLQLNQPQHF. CDR3 DNA sequence: TGTGCCAGCAGCCCAACAGGGGGGAGCCTACAACTGAATCAGCCCCAGCATTTT. The chain is built from TRBV27 and TRBJ1-5; the match to TRBD1 covers 8 bases. With V trimmed by 6 bases and J by 4 bases, 17 bases remained unmatched. The CDR3 loop spans 18 amino acids. Looked up from germline, CDR1 is MNHEY and CDR2 is SMNVEV (reference sequence).

The chain couples TRBV29-1 to TRBJ2-5, with 12 nucleotides matching TRBD2. The CDR3 sequence is 16 residues long. Per germline, CDR1 SQVTM and CDR2 ANQGSEA. The V and J ends lost 3 bases and 2 bases, in that order; junction bases with no gene match: 7. The CDR3 bases are TGCAGCGTTGAGGGACGTCTAGCGGGGGGGCAAGAGACCCAGTACTTC. Protein sequence: CSVEGRLAGGQETQYF.

This sequence joins TRBV4-1 and TRBJ1-4; D is undetermined. Germline CDR1 is MGHRA and CDR2 is YSYEKL. V was trimmed by 4 bases and J by 8 bases, leaving 11 bases between them. This CDR3 spans 13 amino acids. CDR3 bases: TGCGCCAGCAGCCCAAGTCACACGGAAAAACTGTTTTTT. Translation: CASSPSHTEKLFF.

The V and J genes are TRBV27 and TRBJ2-1, with D perhaps assigned TRBD1 or TRBD2 (5 bases each). Germline CDR1 is MNHEY and CDR2 is SMNVEV (reference sequence). Deletions cut 2 bases from V and 8 bases from J, with 13 bases between. CDR3 length: 14 amino acids. CDR3 amino acids: CASSLPGRPHEQFF. The CDR3 DNA reads as TGTGCCAGCAGTTTACCGGGACGCCCTCATGAGCAGTTCTTC.

The V call is TRBV9, the J call TRBJ1-4; 7 bases map to TRBD1. The CDR3 covers 15 residues. V was clipped by 3 bases and J by 1 base; unmatched bases: 3. Germline CDR1 SGDLS, CDR2 YYNGEE. The CDR3 loop is CASSEQGLTNEKLFF. DNA of the CDR3: TGTGCCAGCAGCGAACAGGGGTTAACTAATGAAAAACTGTTTTTT.